Sequencing of this TCR beta chain was carried out in a study of T cell responses to AZD1222 COVID-19 vaccine. With 2 bases clipped from V and 6 bases from J, the junction kept 2 bases outside the gene matches. This CDR3 has 14 amino acids. The germline CDR1 and CDR2 sequences are LGHNA and YSLEER. Clones were sequenced by immunoSEQ multiplex PCR, and TCRdb holds only the in-frame ones, with some missing. The profile covers around 70,000 clones, with 86% appearing a single time and 2.5% taken by the ten largest. The V call is TRBV4-3, the J call TRBJ2-1, with 9 bases lining up with TRBD1. The receptor was isolated from an adult in good health. The source was peripheral blood, collected on day 0 of AZD1222 vaccination. This CDR3 is CASSQIQGANEQFF. CDR3 nucleotide sequence: TGCGCCAGCAGCCAAATACAGGGGGCCAATGAGCAGTTCTTC.